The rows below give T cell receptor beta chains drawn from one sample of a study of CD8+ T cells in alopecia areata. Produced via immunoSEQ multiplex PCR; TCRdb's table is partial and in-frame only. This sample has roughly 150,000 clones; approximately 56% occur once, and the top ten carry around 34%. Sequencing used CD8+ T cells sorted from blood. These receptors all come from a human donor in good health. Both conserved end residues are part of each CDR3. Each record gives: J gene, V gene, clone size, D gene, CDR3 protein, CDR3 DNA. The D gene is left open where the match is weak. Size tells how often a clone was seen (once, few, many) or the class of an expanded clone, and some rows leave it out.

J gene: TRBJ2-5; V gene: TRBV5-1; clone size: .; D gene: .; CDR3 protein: CASSQKTLLGQETQYF; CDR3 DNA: TGCGCCAGCAGCCAGAAGACCCTCCTCGGCCAAGAGACCCAGTACTTC
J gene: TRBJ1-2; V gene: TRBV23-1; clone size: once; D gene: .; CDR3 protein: CASSHGRYYGYTF; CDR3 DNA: TGCGCCAGCAGTCATGGACGGTATTATGGCTACACCTTC
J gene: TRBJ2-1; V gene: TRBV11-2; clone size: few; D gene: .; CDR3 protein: CASSSPGLTYNEQFF; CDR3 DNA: TGTGCCAGCAGCTCGCCGGGACTGACCTACAATGAGCAGTTCTTC
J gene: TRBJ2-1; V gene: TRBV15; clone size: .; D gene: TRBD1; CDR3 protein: CATSSRTGLDNEQFF; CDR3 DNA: TGTGCCACCAGCTCTCGGACAGGGTTGGACAATGAGCAGTTCTTC
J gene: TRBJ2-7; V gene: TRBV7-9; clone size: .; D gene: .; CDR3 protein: CASSVTQVGHRYEQYF; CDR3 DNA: TGTGCCAGCAGCGTGACACAGGTGGGGCACCGCTACGAGCAGTACTTC
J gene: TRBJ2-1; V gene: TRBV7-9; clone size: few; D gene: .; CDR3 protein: CASSFSSSDEQFF; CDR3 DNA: TGTGCCAGCAGCTTTTCTAGCTCGGATGAGCAGTTCTTC
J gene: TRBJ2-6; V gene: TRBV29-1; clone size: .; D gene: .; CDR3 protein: CSVEERGGGANVLTF; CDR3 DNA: TGCAGCGTTGAAGAACGGGGAGGTGGGGCCAACGTCCTGACTTTC
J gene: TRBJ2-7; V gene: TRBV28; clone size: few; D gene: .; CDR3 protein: CASSFETRDYEQYF; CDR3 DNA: TGTGCCAGCAGTTTCGAGACTCGGGACTACGAGCAGTACTTC
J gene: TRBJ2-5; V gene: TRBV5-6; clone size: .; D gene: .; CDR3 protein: CASSFQLVGEETQYF; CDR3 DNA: TGTGCCAGCAGCTTCCAGTTGGTAGGAGAAGAGACCCAGTACTTC
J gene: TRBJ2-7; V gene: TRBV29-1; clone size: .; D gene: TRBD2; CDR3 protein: CSVVGGLAYEQYF; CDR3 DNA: TGCAGCGTTGTAGGGGGACTAGCATACGAGCAGTACTTC
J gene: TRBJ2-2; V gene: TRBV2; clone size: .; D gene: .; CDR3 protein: CASMGTGELFF; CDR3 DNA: TGTGCCAGCATGGGGACCGGGGAGCTGTTTTTT
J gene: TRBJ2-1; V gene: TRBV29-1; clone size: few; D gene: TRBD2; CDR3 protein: CSVGTSGRVSSYNEQFF; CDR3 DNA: TGCAGCGTTGGGACTAGCGGGAGGGTGAGCTCCTACAATGAGCAGTTCTTC
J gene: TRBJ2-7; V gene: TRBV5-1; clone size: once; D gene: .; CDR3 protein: CASSSAGPRYEQYF; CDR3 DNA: TGCGCCAGCAGCTCCGCCGGGCCCCGATACGAGCAGTACTTC
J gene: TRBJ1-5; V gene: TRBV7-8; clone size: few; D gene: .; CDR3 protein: CASSDGPGLLQPQHF; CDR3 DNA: TGTGCCAGCAGCGACGGACCGGGACTTCTTCAGCCCCAGCATTTT
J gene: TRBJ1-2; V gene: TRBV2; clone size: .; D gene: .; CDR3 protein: CARSGRNYGYTF; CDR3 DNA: TGTGCCAGATCAGGGAGGAACTATGGCTACACCTTC
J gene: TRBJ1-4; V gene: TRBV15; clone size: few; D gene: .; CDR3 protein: CATSRGGDNEKLFF; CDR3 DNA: TGTGCCACCAGCAGAGGGGGAGATAATGAAAAACTGTTTTTT
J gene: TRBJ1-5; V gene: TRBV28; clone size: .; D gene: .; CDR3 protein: CASSSPRTASDQPQHF; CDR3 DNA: TGTGCCAGCAGCTCCCCGCGGACGGCCTCGGATCAGCCCCAGCATTTT
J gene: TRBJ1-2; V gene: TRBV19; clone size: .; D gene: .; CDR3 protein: CASRSGTMNGYTF; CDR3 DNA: TGTGCCAGTAGGTCCGGGACAATGAATGGCTACACCTTC
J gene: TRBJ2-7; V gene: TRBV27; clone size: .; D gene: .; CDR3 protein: CASSSPLSEQYF; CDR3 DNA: TGTGCCAGCAGTTCTCCACTATCCGAGCAGTACTTC
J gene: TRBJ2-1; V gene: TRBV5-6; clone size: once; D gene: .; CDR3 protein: CASSSTLNEQFF; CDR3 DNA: TGTGCCAGCAGCTCAACTTTAAATGAGCAGTTCTTC
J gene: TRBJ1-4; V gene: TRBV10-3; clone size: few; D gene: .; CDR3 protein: CAISESGGPLNEKLFF; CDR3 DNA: TGTGCCATCAGTGAGTCGGGGGGACCGCTTAATGAAAAACTGTTTTTT
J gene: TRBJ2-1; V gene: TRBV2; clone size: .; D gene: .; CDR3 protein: CASKSPGRGEQFF; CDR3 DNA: TGTGCCAGCAAAAGCCCCGGTCGGGGTGAGCAGTTCTTC
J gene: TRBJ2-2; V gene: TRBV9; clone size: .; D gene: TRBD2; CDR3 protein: CASKPGLTGELFF; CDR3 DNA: TGTGCCAGCAAACCGGGACTAACCGGGGAGCTGTTTTTT
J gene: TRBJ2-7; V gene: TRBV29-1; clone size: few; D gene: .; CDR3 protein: CSVAGLYEQYF; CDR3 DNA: TGCAGCGTTGCAGGGCTCTACGAGCAGTACTTC
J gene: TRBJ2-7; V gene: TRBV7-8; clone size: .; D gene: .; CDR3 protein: CASSLHPTAGGYEQYF; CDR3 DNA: TGTGCCAGCAGCTTACACCCGACGGCTGGGGGCTACGAGCAGTACTTC
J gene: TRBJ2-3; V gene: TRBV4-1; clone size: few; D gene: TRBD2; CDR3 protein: CASTDRPLAGRSTSTDTQYF; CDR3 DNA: TGCGCCAGCACCGATAGGCCCCTAGCGGGAAGATCAACTAGCACAGATACGCAGTATTTT
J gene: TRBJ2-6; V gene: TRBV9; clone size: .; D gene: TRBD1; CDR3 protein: CASSVTGDPSGANVLTF; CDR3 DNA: TGTGCCAGCAGTGTAACAGGGGATCCCTCTGGGGCCAACGTCCTGACTTTC
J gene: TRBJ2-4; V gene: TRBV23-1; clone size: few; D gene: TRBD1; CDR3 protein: CASSRQGCAKNIQYF; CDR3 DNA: TGCGCCAGCAGTCGACAGGGGTGCGCCAAAAACATTCAGTACTTC
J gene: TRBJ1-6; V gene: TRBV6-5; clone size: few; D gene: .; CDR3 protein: CASSLGQHNSPLHF; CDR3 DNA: TGTGCCAGCAGTTTGGGACAACATAATTCACCCCTCCACTTT
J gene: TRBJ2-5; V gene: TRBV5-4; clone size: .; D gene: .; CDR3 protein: CASSFRPLEGGETQYF; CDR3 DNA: TGTGCCAGCAGCTTTAGACCTTTAGAGGGAGGCGAGACCCAGTACTTC
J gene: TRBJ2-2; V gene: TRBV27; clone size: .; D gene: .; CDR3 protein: CASTSGPNTGELFF; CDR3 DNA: TGTGCCAGCACCTCGGGACCGAACACCGGGGAGCTGTTTTTT
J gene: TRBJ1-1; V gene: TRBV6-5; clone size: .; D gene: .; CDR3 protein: CASSPSVNTEAFF; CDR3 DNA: TGTGCCAGCAGTCCCTCCGTCAACACTGAAGCTTTCTTT
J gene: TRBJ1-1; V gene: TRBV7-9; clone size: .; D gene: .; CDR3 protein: CASSLGQEAFF; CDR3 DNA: TGTGCCAGCAGCTTAGGACAGGAAGCTTTCTTT
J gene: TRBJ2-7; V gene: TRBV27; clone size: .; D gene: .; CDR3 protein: CASIGGYEQYF; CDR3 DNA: TGTGCCAGCATAGGGGGTTACGAGCAGTACTTC
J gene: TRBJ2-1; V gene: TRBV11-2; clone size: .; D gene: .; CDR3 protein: CASSFSLRVDYNEQFF; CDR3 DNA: TGTGCCAGCAGCTTTTCGTTGCGGGTGGACTACAATGAGCAGTTCTTC
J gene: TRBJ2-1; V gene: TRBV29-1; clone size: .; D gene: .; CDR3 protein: CSVESVSSGHNEQFF; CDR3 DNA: TGCAGCGTTGAAAGTGTTTCCAGCGGTCACAATGAGCAGTTCTTC
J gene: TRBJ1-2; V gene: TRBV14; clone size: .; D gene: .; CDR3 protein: CASSQEGRTLGYGYTF; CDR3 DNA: TGTGCCAGCAGCCAAGAGGGCAGGACTCTCGGTTATGGCTACACCTTC
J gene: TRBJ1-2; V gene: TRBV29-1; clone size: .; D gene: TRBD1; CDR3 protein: CSVGDRGKSGYTF; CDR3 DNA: TGCAGCGTTGGGGACAGGGGGAAGAGTGGCTACACCTTC
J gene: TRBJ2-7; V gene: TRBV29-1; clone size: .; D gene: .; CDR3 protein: CSVFGLQTSSYEQYF; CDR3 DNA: TGCAGCGTTTTCGGTCTACAGACGAGCTCCTACGAGCAGTACTTC
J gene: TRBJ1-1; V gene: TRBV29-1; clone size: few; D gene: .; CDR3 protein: CSAGRDGAEAFF; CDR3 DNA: TGCAGCGCCGGTAGGGACGGAGCTGAAGCTTTCTTT
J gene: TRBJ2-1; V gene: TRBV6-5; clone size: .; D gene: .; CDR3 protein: CASSYSPRPPKNEQFF; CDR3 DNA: TGTGCCAGCAGTTACTCGCCGAGACCTCCCAAAAATGAGCAGTTCTTC
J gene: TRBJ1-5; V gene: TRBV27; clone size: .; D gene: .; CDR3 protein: CASSLTGVEQPQHF; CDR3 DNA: TGTGCCAGCAGTTTAACGGGGGTCGAACAGCCCCAGCATTTT
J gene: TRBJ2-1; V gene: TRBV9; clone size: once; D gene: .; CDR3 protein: CASGSTGSSYNEQFF; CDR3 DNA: TGTGCCAGCGGATCTACAGGTAGCTCCTACAATGAGCAGTTCTTC
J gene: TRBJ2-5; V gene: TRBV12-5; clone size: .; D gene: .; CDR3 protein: CASGFLPGETQYF; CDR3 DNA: TGTGCTAGTGGTTTCCTCCCAGGGGAGACCCAGTACTTC
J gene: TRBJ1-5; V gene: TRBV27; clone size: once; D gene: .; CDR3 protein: CASSSGRDNQPQHF; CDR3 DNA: TGTGCCAGCAGTTCCGGCAGGGATAATCAGCCCCAGCATTTT
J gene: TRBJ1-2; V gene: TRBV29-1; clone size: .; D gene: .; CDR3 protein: CSVGGGGYGYTF; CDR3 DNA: TGCAGCGTTGGGGGGGGAGGCTATGGCTACACCTTC
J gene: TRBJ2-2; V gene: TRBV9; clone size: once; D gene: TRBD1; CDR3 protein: CASSAAGGAVDTGELFF; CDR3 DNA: TGTGCCAGCAGCGCGGCAGGGGGCGCCGTGGACACCGGGGAGCTGTTTTTT
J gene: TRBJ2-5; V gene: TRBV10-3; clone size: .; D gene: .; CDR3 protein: CAIKDVQPEETQYF; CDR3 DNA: TGTGCCATCAAAGATGTCCAGCCAGAAGAGACCCAGTACTTC
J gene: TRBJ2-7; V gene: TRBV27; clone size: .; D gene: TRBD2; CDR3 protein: CASSLQREAHYEQYF; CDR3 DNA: TGTGCCAGCAGTCTTCAGCGGGAGGCTCACTACGAGCAGTACTTC
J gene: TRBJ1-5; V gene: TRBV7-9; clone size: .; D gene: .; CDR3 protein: CASSLGWNQPQHF; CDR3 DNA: TGTGCCAGCAGCTTAGGATGGAATCAGCCCCAGCATTTT
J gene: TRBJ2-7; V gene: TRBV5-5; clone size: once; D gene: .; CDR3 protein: CASSFGLGEQYF; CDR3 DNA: TGTGCCAGCAGCTTCGGATTGGGGGAGCAGTACTTC